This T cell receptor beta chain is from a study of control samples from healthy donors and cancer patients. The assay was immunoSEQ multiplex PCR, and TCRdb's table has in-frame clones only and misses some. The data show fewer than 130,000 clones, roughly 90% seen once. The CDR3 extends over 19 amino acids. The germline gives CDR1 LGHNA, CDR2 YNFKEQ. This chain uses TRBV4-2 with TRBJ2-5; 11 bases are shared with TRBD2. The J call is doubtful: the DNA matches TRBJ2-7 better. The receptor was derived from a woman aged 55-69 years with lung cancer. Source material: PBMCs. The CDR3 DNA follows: TGTGCCAGCAGCCAGGGCCCCTCTCGACTAGCGGGGAACTCCTACGAGCAGTACTTC. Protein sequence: CASSQGPSRLAGNSYEQYF.